Each of the 2 T cell receptor beta chains below was sequenced from the same sample in a study of blood T cell repertoires in COVID-19. Profiling relied on immunoSEQ multiplex PCR, and the TCRdb table lists in-frame clones only, not all of them. Found here are over 300,000 clones, 89% of them singletons; the top ten hold roughly a tenth. Sequenced sample: PBMCs or T cells enriched from blood (not recorded which). The receptors originated from a woman aged 40-49 years who had recovered from COVID-19.

This clone was seen once. V usage is TRBV11-2 and J usage is TRBJ2-7; 8 bases are a match to TRBD2. CDR3 size: 18 residues. Germline V gene data show CDR1 as SGHAT and CDR2 as FQNNGV. V was clipped by 2 bases and J by 3 bases; unmatched bases: 15. As DNA, the CDR3 is TGTGCCAGCAGCTTAATAAGGGGAGTAGGGACTAGAAACTACGAGCAGTACTTC. Protein sequence: CASSLIRGVGTRNYEQYF.

The chain employs TRBV4-3 and TRBJ1-5; D unresolved. The CDR3 consists of 13 residues. Germline V gene sequence: CDR1 LGHNA, CDR2 YSLEER. V was clipped by 2 bases and J by 6 bases, with 8 bases between them. The CDR3 loop reads CASSQSSGQPQHF. The CDR3 DNA follows: TGCGCCAGCAGCCAATCTAGCGGTCAGCCCCAGCATTTT.